This TCR beta chain was profiled in a study of shared T cell receptors in the human thymus. CDR1 is MNHEY and CDR2 is SMNVEV in the germline V gene (reference sequence). The CDR3 spans 15 residues. With V trimmed by 3 bases and J by 6 bases, 6 bases remained unmatched. Using immunoSEQ multiplex PCR, the repertoire was profiled, and TCRdb retains in-frame clones only, with some absent. Among under 450,000 clones listed, 85% to 95% were seen once. The origin of this receptor is a human donor. The sample comprised thymocytes. The chain recombines TRBV27 with TRBJ1-2, with 11 positions matching TRBD1. CDR3 DNA sequence: TGTGCCAGCAGTTTCCAGGACAGGGGGCGCAATGGCTACACCTTC. Amino acids: CASSFQDRGRNGYTF.